This paragraph reports one T cell receptor beta chain. V shed 0 bases and J shed 1 base, with 29 bases lying between them. The CDR3 consists of 22 residues. This sample is part of a study of technical replicates of blood from several donors. The data were produced by immunoSEQ multiplex PCR, yet TCRdb's version contains in-frame clones alone and is incomplete. Of 50,000 to 55,000 clones detected, about 86% appear once; the ten largest clones hold less than 6.5%. Sample: PBMCs. This sequence was found in a human donor in good health. Some clones in this sample may be carry-over from other donors' samples. This sequence joins TRBV23-1 and TRBJ2-3, with a tentative D call TRBD2 (5 bases). TRBV23-1 is labeled an ORF, and its function is uncertain. CDR3 sequence reads: CASSQSNGENSATRPCTDTQYF. CDR3 coding DNA: TGCGCCAGCAGTCAATCGAATGGGGAGAACTCAGCCACCCGGCCCTGCACAGATACGCAGTATTTT.